The next 22 T cell receptor beta chains were all read from a single sample in a study of cytomegalovirus exposure and HLA in healthy donors. This PCR relied on a set of 60 Vbeta primers and 13 Jbeta primers. Generated by immunoSEQ multiplex PCR, the TCRdb table keeps only in-frame clones and is missing some. The sample has about 55,000 clones, around four fifths seen once. Sequenced sample: PBMCs. The receptor source for this set is a man aged 25 to 40 in good health and CMV-seronegative.

The chain is built from TRBV5-1 and TRBJ2-1, with 8 bases aligning to TRBD2. The CDR3 has 16 residues. Germline CDR1 SGHRS, CDR2 YFSETQ. V was pared by 0 bases and J by 5 bases, with 7 bases of the junction left unmatched. The CDR3 is CASSLDGGLENNEQFF. The DNA for the CDR3 is TGCGCCAGCAGCTTGGATGGGGGACTAGAGAACAATGAGCAGTTCTTC.

J is TRBJ2-2 and V is TRBV19; D possibly corresponds to TRBD1 (6 bases). V was shortened by 5 bases and J by 4 bases, with 20 bases between the two germline ends. The germline CDR1 and CDR2 sequences are LNHDA and SQIVND (reference sequence). The CDR3 loop spans 17 amino acids. CDR3 coding DNA: TGTGCCAGTAGTGCTGACAGGCTCCTTGTCTGCACCGGGGAGCTGTTTTTT. This translates into CASSADRLLVCTGELFF. The full variable domain, in which reference TRBV19 and TRBJ2-2 provide the parts outside the CDR3, is DGGITQSPKYLFRKEGQNVTLSCEQNLNHDAMYWYRQDPGQGLRLIYYSQIVNDFQKGDIAEGYSVSREKKESFPLTVTSAQKNPTAFYLCASSADRLLVCTGELFFGEGSRLTVL.

The CDR3 DNA reads TGTGCCAGCAGCACTCGGACAGGGTACTCGGGGTCCTACAATGAGCAGTTCTTC. Amino acid sequence: CASSTRTGYSGSYNEQFF. V is TRBV9 and J is TRBJ2-1, with TRBD1 matching 8 bases. Germline V CDR1 and CDR2: SGDLS, YYNGEE. The V and J ends lost 4 bases and 1 base, in that order; junction bases with no gene match: 13. The CDR3 sequence is 18 residues long.

The rearrangement links TRBV7-2 to TRBJ2-3, with 8 bases fitting TRBD1. Germline assignment: CDR1 SGHTA and CDR2 FQGNSA. The CDR3 sequence is 15 residues long. With 4 bases clipped from V and 6 bases from J, the junction kept 9 bases outside the gene matches. The CDR3 loop is CASSWTGLVGDTQYF. The CDR3 coding sequence is TGTGCCAGCAGCTGGACAGGGTTGGTTGGGGATACGCAGTATTTT.

V usage is TRBV10-2 and J usage is TRBJ2-2; no clear D. The CDR3 contains 16 residues. V was clipped by 3 bases and J by 2 bases, with 13 bases between them. The V gene's germline CDR1 is WSHSY and CDR2 SAAADI. The CDR3 DNA is TGCGCCAGCAGTGACCCCCCTAGATTAAACACCGGGGAGCTGTTTTTT. This sequence encodes CASSDPPRLNTGELFF.

The V call is TRBV2, the J call TRBJ2-6; weak D call: TRBD1 (6 bases). The ends were cut back, 2 bases at V and 0 bases at J, with 17 bases in the middle. The V gene's germline CDR1 is SNHLY and CDR2 FYNNEI. The CDR3 is 19 residues long. The CDR3 here is CASSEWVGTPRSGANVLTF. The CDR3 DNA reads TGTGCCAGCAGTGAATGGGTAGGGACACCGCGCTCTGGGGCCAACGTCCTGACTTTC.

The chain combines TRBV30 with TRBJ2-3, with 7 nucleotides matching TRBD2. The CDR3 spans 16 residues. Germline CDR1 GTSNPN, CDR2 SVGIG (reference sequence). V was clipped by 3 bases and J by 5 bases; unmatched bases: 14. As DNA, the CDR3 is TGTGCCTGGAGCATTCGACTAGCTGGGATGGGAGATACGCAGTATTTT. Translating gives CAWSIRLAGMGDTQYF.

The chain links TRBV4-1 to TRBJ1-4, with a tentative D call TRBD1 (6 bases). The CDR3 spans 16 residues. V was pared by 2 bases and J by 6 bases, with 16 bases between. Per the germline V gene, CDR1 is MGHRA and CDR2 is YSYEKL. CDR3 loop: CASSQIMGAPDEKLFF. In DNA form, the CDR3 reads TGCGCCAGCAGCCAAATAATGGGGGCCCCGGATGAAAAACTGTTTTTT.

The chain uses TRBV19 and TRBJ1-5, with TRBD1 as a possible D gene (5 bases). The CDR3 is made up of 16 amino acids. The germline V gene encodes CDR1 LNHDA and CDR2 SQIVND (reference sequence). V lost 6 bases and J 1 base, leaving 16 bases between the germline ends. The CDR3 is CASRNTRAGSNQPQHF. The CDR3 DNA sequence: TGTGCCAGTAGGAATACCAGGGCTGGGAGCAATCAGCCCCAGCATTTT. Drawing the rest from reference TRBV19 and TRBJ1-5, the complete variable domain is DGGITQSPKYLFRKEGQNVTLSCEQNLNHDAMYWYRQDPGQGLRLIYYSQIVNDFQKGDIAEGYSVSREKKESFPLTVTSAQKNPTAFYLCASRNTRAGSNQPQHFGDGTRLSIL.

The chain's CDR3 is CSVLGLAGGSDTQYF. In DNA, the CDR3 is TGCAGCGTTCTTGGACTAGCGGGAGGGTCAGATACGCAGTATTTT. This chain links TRBV29-1 with TRBJ2-3; 15 bases map to TRBD2. Germline V gene sequence: CDR1 SQVTM, CDR2 ANQGSEA. V was clipped by 5 bases and J by 4 bases; unmatched bases: 4. The CDR3 runs to 15 residues.

The V gene is TRBV7-2, the J gene TRBJ2-5; 10 bases align to TRBD1. Per germline, CDR1 SGHTA and CDR2 FQGNSA. The CDR3 length is 13 residues. V was clipped by 5 bases and J by 5 bases; unmatched bases: 2. The CDR3 loop reads CASSRQGAETQYF. CDR3 DNA: TGTGCCAGCAGCCGACAGGGGGCTGAGACCCAGTACTTC.

V and J are TRBV7-9 and TRBJ1-4; 10 bases match TRBD1. The CDR3 loop spans 15 amino acids. The J segment lost 8 bases and the V segment lost 5 bases, leaving 8 bases of the junction unmatched. Germline V gene data show CDR1 as SEHNR and CDR2 as FQNEAQ (reference sequence). CDR3 residues: CASSPGDRGGEKLFF. CDR3 in DNA: TGTGCCAGCAGCCCCGGGGACAGGGGTGGAGAAAAACTGTTTTTT.

DNA of the CDR3: TGTGCCAGCAGCCTCCGGGTTGGTGATACGCAGTATTTT. It codes for CASSLRVGDTQYF. V usage is TRBV6-6 and J usage is TRBJ2-3; unclear D gene. CDR3 length: 13 residues. CDR1 and CDR2 from the germline V gene are MNHNY and SVGAGI (reference sequence). Trimming removed 6 bases from V and 6 bases from J, with 13 bases in between.

This clone was seen a single time. The chain recombines TRBV29-1 with TRBJ2-2; TRBD1 agrees at 12 bases. The trim removed 7 bases at V and 5 bases at J, leaving 17 bases unmatched. This CDR3 contains 18 residues. Germline loops: CDR1 SQVTM, CDR2 ANQGSEA. The CDR3 is CSASGTGGPAILTGELFF. The CDR3 region has the DNA TGCAGCGCATCCGGGACAGGGGGCCCGGCGATTCTAACCGGGGAGCTGTTTTTT.

The genes are TRBV18 and TRBJ1-1, with 12 bases identical to TRBD1. Losses at the gene ends were 6 bases for V and 3 bases for J; bases not matched to a gene: 5. The CDR3 consists of 15 residues. Germline values: CDR1 KGHSH, CDR2 LQKENI. The CDR3 loop reads CASSRDRGHDTEAFF. As DNA, the CDR3 is TGTGCCAGCTCTCGGGACAGGGGGCATGACACTGAAGCTTTCTTT.

This chain uses TRBV4-1 with TRBJ2-4, with TRBD1 as a possible D gene (6 bases). CDR1 is MGHRA, CDR2 YSYEKL, per germline. This CDR3 has 15 amino acids. V was pared by 1 base and J by 7 bases, with 14 bases between. This chain's CDR3 is CASSQGAFGQNIQYF. The DNA of the CDR3 is TGCGCCAGCAGCCAAGGGGCCTTTGGACAGAACATTCAGTACTTC.

This chain connects TRBV19 to TRBJ2-7; D remains ambiguous. V was clipped by 3 bases and J by 6 bases, with 18 bases between them. The CDR3 covers 15 residues. The V gene's germline CDR1 is LNHDA and CDR2 SQIVND (reference sequence). The CDR3 coding sequence is TGTGCCAGTAGTATGAAGTCACAGACCCCCGGCGAGCAGTACTTC. Translating gives CASSMKSQTPGEQYF.

V gene TRBV30 combines with J gene TRBJ1-6; D is unclear. Germline CDR1 and CDR2: GTSNPN and SVGIG (reference sequence). The CDR3 spans 17 residues. V shed 2 bases and J shed 3 bases, with 17 bases lying between them. CDR3 protein: CAWSLAGHPFYNSPLHF. In DNA, the CDR3 is TGTGCCTGGAGTTTGGCAGGCCACCCTTTCTATAATTCACCCCTCCACTTT. The full variable domain, rest sourced from reference TRBV30 and TRBJ1-6, is SQTIHQWPATLVQPVGSPLSLECTVEGTSNPNLYWYRQAAGRGLQLLFYSVGIGQISSEVPQNLSASRPQDRQFILSSKKLLLSDSGFYLCAWSLAGHPFYNSPLHFGNGTRLTVT.

The chain uses TRBV11-2 and TRBJ1-6; D not resolved. V was trimmed by 7 bases and J by 7 bases, leaving 20 bases between them. This CDR3 spans 16 amino acids. CDR1 SGHAT and CDR2 FQNNGV come from the germline V gene. CDR3 region: CASTSFLDGENSPLHF. CDR3 bases: TGTGCCAGCACCTCTTTCCTCGACGGGGAAAATTCACCCCTCCACTTT.

This clone was counted only a few times. The chain links TRBV27 to TRBJ1-5; perhaps TRBD1 as D (5 bases). The germline CDR1 and CDR2 sequences are MNHEY and SMNVEV (reference sequence). V was shortened by 3 bases and J by 4 bases, with 10 bases between the two germline ends. The CDR3 runs to 14 residues. CDR3 coding DNA: TGTGCCAGCAGTTTTATAGGGGCAAATCAGCCCCAGCATTTT. It encodes CASSFIGANQPQHF.

This clone was picked up a small number of times. Different DNA sequences within this sample yield the same CDR3. CDR3 in amino acids: CASSLVRLGEDGYTF. CDR3 DNA sequence: TGTGCCAGCAGCTTGGTGCGGTTGGGAGAGGATGGCTACACCTTC. The chain has TRBV5-4 and TRBJ1-2; D is unclear. Looked up from germline, CDR1 is SGHNT and CDR2 is YYREEE (reference sequence). V gave up 0 bases and J gave up 6 bases, with 15 bases separating them. This CDR3 has 15 amino acids.

V is TRBV7-9 and J is TRBJ1-4, with 7 bases lining up with TRBD1. The CDR3 consists of 15 residues. Trimming took 4 bases from V and 8 from J; bases not matched to a gene: 10. Germline V gives CDR1 SEHNR, CDR2 FQNEAQ (reference sequence). CDR3 sequence reads: CASSSKGGGSEKLFF. The CDR3 DNA follows: TGTGCCAGCAGCTCAAAAGGGGGCGGGTCGGAAAAACTGTTTTTT.